The 16 T cell receptor beta chains in this list originate from one sample, sequenced in a study of blood T cell repertoires in COVID-19. TCRdb's copy holds only in-frame clones and misses some; the assay was immunoSEQ multiplex PCR. The sample holds tens of thousands of clones, approximately 80% seen once. What was sequenced was peripheral blood. These receptors all stem from a human donor in a cohort sampled during active or convalescent COVID-19.

The chain links TRBV5-8 to TRBJ2-5; TRBD2 matches at 9 bases. The CDR3 has 16 amino acids. The J segment lost 5 bases and the V segment lost 0 bases, leaving 8 bases of the junction unmatched. Germline CDR1 SGHTS, CDR2 YDEGEE. CDR3 sequence (DNA): TGTGCCAGCAGCTTGGCCCTGCGGGGGGGGCGTGAGACCCAGTACTTC. Translation: CASSLALRGGRETQYF.

The J gene is TRBJ2-3, the V gene TRBV5-8; 8 nucleotides align to TRBD1. Germline values: CDR1 SGHTS, CDR2 YDEGEE. This CDR3 is built from 13 residues. Trimming cost V 7 bases and J 4 bases; bases outside gene matches: 5. In DNA form, the CDR3 reads TGTGCCAGCCCGGCGGGACAGGCAGATACGCAGTATTTT. The encoded protein is CASPAGQADTQYF. The full variable domain, with the rest looked up from reference TRBV5-8 and TRBJ2-3, is EAGVTQSPTHLIKTRGQQATLRCSPISGHTSVYWYQQALGLGLQFLLWYDEGEERNRGNFPPRFSGRQFPNYSSELNVNALELEDSALYLCASPAGQADTQYFGPGTRLTVL.

V and J are TRBV4-3 and TRBJ2-1, with 11 bases lining up with TRBD2. V lost 1 base and J lost 9; bases outside the gene matches: 11. The CDR3 sequence is 17 residues long. The germline V gene has CDR1 LGHNA and CDR2 YSLEER. CDR3 amino acids: CASSQGTSGGPEGEQFF. The CDR3, as DNA: TGCGCCAGCAGCCAAGGTACTAGCGGGGGACCCGAGGGTGAGCAGTTCTTC.

V gene TRBV5-1 combines with J gene TRBJ2-5; 8 bases align to TRBD1. With V trimmed by 3 bases and J by 6 bases, 7 bases remained unmatched. There are 14 residues in the CDR3. Germline V CDR1 and CDR2: SGHRS, YFSETQ. DNA of the CDR3: TGCGCCAGCAGCTCCCGGACAGGGAGAAAGACCCAGTACTTC. The encoded protein is CASSSRTGRKTQYF.

This chain connects TRBV2 to TRBJ2-5; D might be TRBD1 (5 bases). The CDR3 length is 13 residues. CDR1 is SNHLY and CDR2 is FYNNEI in the germline V gene. V was clipped by 5 bases and J by 1 base, with 8 bases between them. CDR3: CASSPGFQETQYF. The CDR3 DNA reads TGTGCCAGCAGTCCAGGGTTCCAAGAGACCCAGTACTTC.

In its sample, this clone was seen once. The chain recombines TRBV5-4 with TRBJ1-1; no reliable D call. Germline assignment: CDR1 SGHNT and CDR2 YYREEE (reference sequence). Trimming stripped 0 bases from V and 1 base from J, with 13 bases between. This CDR3 has 16 amino acids. The CDR3 DNA sequence: TGTGCCAGCAGCTTGGCCGGAGCCTCTAGGAACACTGAAGCTTTCTTT. Residues: CASSLAGASRNTEAFF.

V usage is TRBV5-3 and J usage is TRBJ1-5; 9 bases map to TRBD1. TRBV5-3 is designated an ORF whose function remains uncertain. The CDR3 is 16 amino acids. V lost 7 bases, J lost 3 bases, and 11 bases stayed unmatched. DNA of the CDR3: TGTGCCAGACCTATCCACAGGGGGCAGAACAATCAGCCCCAGCATTTT. Its protein product is CARPIHRGQNNQPQHF.

Comment on this clone: One junction end disagrees with the germline gene, perhaps due to a read error. V usage is TRBV6-5 and J usage is TRBJ1-1; 7 bases are shared with TRBD1. This CDR3 has 15 residues. CDR1 is MNHEY and CDR2 is SVGAGI in the germline V gene. CDR3 loop: CVSSDEGASQTEAFF. The CDR3 nucleotides are TGTGTCAGCAGCGACGAGGGGGCTAGTCAAACTGAAGCTTTCTTT.

The table lists this clone with a count of one. This chain uses TRBV5-3 with TRBJ2-4, with a possible D match to TRBD1 (5 bases). TRBV5-3 is labeled an ORF, and its function is uncertain. The CDR3 loop spans 15 amino acids. Trimming took 4 bases from V and 0 from J, leaving 11 bases between them. CDR3 DNA sequence: TGTGCCAGAAGCGCTGACAGCCTAGCCAAAAACATTCAGTACTTC. Protein: CARSADSLAKNIQYF.

V gene TRBV7-6 combines with J gene TRBJ2-7, with D perhaps matching TRBD1 (6 bases). The V and J ends lost 0 bases and 3 bases respectively, with 12 bases between them. The CDR3 sequence is 15 residues long. From germline, CDR1 is SGHVS and CDR2 FNYEAQ. Here the CDR3 DNA reads TGTGCCAGCAGCTTAGCAGTGGGGGCCATCTACGAGCAGTACTTC. Translation gives CASSLAVGAIYEQYF.

The rearrangement uses TRBV19 and TRBJ1-5, with D perhaps matching TRBD1 (6 bases). The V gene lost 3 bases and the J gene lost 1 base, with 10 bases spanning the gap. Germline V gene lookup returns CDR1 LNHDA and CDR2 SQIVND (reference sequence). This CDR3 comprises 15 residues. The CDR3 spells CASSISGQSNQPQHF. The CDR3 DNA sequence: TGTGCCAGTAGTATCTCGGGACAAAGCAATCAGCCCCAGCATTTT.

The chain has TRBV19 and TRBJ1-2; D is undetermined. From germline, CDR1 is LNHDA and CDR2 SQIVND (reference sequence). This CDR3 contains 14 residues. Between the trimmed V and J ends, which lost 0 bases and 3 bases, there was a span of 8 bases. The CDR3 region is CASSIEAVDYGYTF. The CDR3 region has the DNA TGTGCCAGTAGTATAGAGGCGGTGGACTATGGCTACACCTTC. The full variable domain, rest sourced from reference TRBV19 and TRBJ1-2, is DGGITQSPKYLFRKEGQNVTLSCEQNLNHDAMYWYRQDPGQGLRLIYYSQIVNDFQKGDIAEGYSVSREKKESFPLTVTSAQKNPTAFYLCASSIEAVDYGYTFGSGTRLTVV.

This clone was counted only a few times. This rearrangement joins TRBV11-2 to TRBJ1-3; D is unresolved. V lost 8 bases and J lost 3, with 5 bases in between. This CDR3 is built from 11 residues. Germline CDR1 is SGHAT and CDR2 is FQNNGV. The CDR3: CASSIGNTIYF. The CDR3 region has the DNA TGTGCCAGCTCCATTGGAAACACCATATATTTT.

CDR3: CAISGDQETQYF. The CDR3 nucleotides read TGTGCCATCAGTGGAGACCAAGAGACCCAGTACTTC. V is TRBV10-3 and J is TRBJ2-5; unclear D gene. The germline gives CDR1 ENHRY, CDR2 SYGVKD. The CDR3 spans 12 residues. V was cut by 4 bases and J by 0 bases, with 3 bases left in between.

The genes are TRBV7-2 and TRBJ1-5; 8 bases align to TRBD1. CDR1 and CDR2 from the germline V gene are SGHTA and FQGNSA. V shed 3 bases, J shed 5 bases, and the junction held 3 bases outside the gene matches. The CDR3 is 14 residues long. CDR3 loop: CASSFTTGDQPQHF. CDR3 coding DNA: TGTGCCAGCAGCTTTACGACAGGGGATCAGCCCCAGCATTTT. The full variable domain, its missing parts supplied by reference TRBV7-2 and TRBJ1-5, is GAGVSQSPSNKVTEKGKDVELRCDPISGHTALYWYRQSLGQGLEFLIYFQGNSAPDKSGLPSDRFSAERTGGSVSTLTIQRTQQEDSAVYLCASSFTTGDQPQHFGDGTRLSIL.

V gene TRBV29-1 combines with J gene TRBJ1-2; a weak D match, TRBD1 (6 bases). Trimming left V 2 bases short and J 6 bases short, with 13 bases between. The CDR3 has 13 amino acids. Germline V gives CDR1 SQVTM, CDR2 ANQGSEA. The DNA for the CDR3 is TGCAGCGTTGAATTACCAGGGGCCAATGGCTACACCTTC. This sequence encodes CSVELPGANGYTF.